Listed below are T cell receptor beta chains from one sample, sequenced in a study of radiation and T cells in renal cell carcinoma. Measured with immunoSEQ multiplex PCR; TCRdb has only the in-frame clones, and not every one. The sample carries 120,000 or so clones, approximately 80% recorded once. Sequenced here: blood, sampled from a patient whose treatment included radiotherapy and nephrectomy. The receptors derive from a woman in her sixties or seventies with renal cell carcinoma. Both conserved end residues are part of each CDR3. The order of the fields is V gene, CDR3 length, clone size, J gene, D gene, CDR3 protein. The D gene is left open where the match is weak. For some rows the clone size is stated as once, few or many, or as a class when expanded; others skip it.

TRBV6-1	18	-	TRBJ2-7	-	CASSEFWRAAALDYEQYF
TRBV29-1	12	-	TRBJ1-1	-	CSAMGLNTEAFF
TRBV19	14	-	TRBJ2-2	-	CASSIGQITGELFF
TRBV11-2	13	once	TRBJ2-1	-	CASSLVGVGEQFF
TRBV7-9	16	few	TRBJ2-4	-	CASSLVSGIAKNIQYF
TRBV19	16	once	TRBJ2-1	TRBD2	CASSRPPSGGYNEQFF
TRBV11-2	16	-	TRBJ2-7	-	CASSSAGTLFSYEQYF
TRBV4-1	17	-	TRBJ2-1	-	CASSQGRGRGTYNEQFF
TRBV30	12	-	TRBJ2-7	-	CAWNRVPYEQYF
TRBV28	15	-	TRBJ1-5	TRBD1	CASSLTGGSNQPQHF
TRBV29-1	13	-	TRBJ1-5	TRBD1	CSVTTGGNQPQHF
TRBV5-1	16	-	TRBJ2-3	-	CASSLDYSSITDTQYF
TRBV9	17	-	TRBJ1-3	TRBD1	CASSTLGQQFSGNTIYF
TRBV7-2	15	-	TRBJ1-1	-	CASSSLTGKPAEAFF
TRBV25-1	13	-	TRBJ1-4	-	CASSDRVREKLFF
TRBV9	18	-	TRBJ2-1	TRBD2	CASSVGLAGDIGGNEQFF
TRBV5-1	16	-	TRBJ1-1	-	CASSLQGGRGDTEAFF
TRBV27	13	-	TRBJ2-7	-	CASSPPGGYEQYF
TRBV4-2	15	-	TRBJ1-2	-	CASSQDSGASYPYTF
TRBV19	17	few	TRBJ2-2	TRBD1	CASSIGRGQGAAGELFF
TRBV28	15	-	TRBJ2-2	TRBD1	CASSAAGGGTGELFF
TRBV5-4	15	-	TRBJ1-2	-	CASSEGDVYYYGYTF
TRBV29-1	14	-	TRBJ2-7	-	CSVVETENSYEQYF
TRBV5-6	15	-	TRBJ2-3	-	CASSLGPQGSWAQYF
TRBV9	12	-	TRBJ2-1	-	CASSGGPGEQFF
TRBV20-1	11	-	TRBJ1-2	-	CSARGGYGYTF
TRBV28	16	-	TRBJ2-3	-	CASSLETGLIRDTQYF
TRBV6-1	14	-	TRBJ2-3	TRBD1	CASRKTGGTDTQYF
TRBV29-1	16	-	TRBJ1-1	-	CSVEDGGGQRATEAFF
TRBV11-1	14	-	TRBJ2-2	TRBD2	CASSVLAGTGELFF
TRBV5-4	16	-	TRBJ1-1	TRBD1	CASSPGTGNVETEAFF
TRBV7-9	15	-	TRBJ2-3	-	CASMTPGGSTDTQYF
TRBV6-5	15	-	TRBJ2-6	-	CASSSRHAGANVLTF
TRBV28	15	-	TRBJ1-5	TRBD1	CASSSSGGASQPQHF
TRBV28	14	-	TRBJ1-2	TRBD1	CASSFGTGKGGYTF
TRBV6-1	15	-	TRBJ2-3	-	CASSELWDSSDTQYF
TRBV7-9	18	-	TRBJ2-2	-	CASSTPPTLTQGTGELFF
TRBV7-9	14	-	TRBJ1-1	TRBD1	CASSLVPGGTEAFF
TRBV6-5	15	-	TRBJ2-1	TRBD2	CASSALAGADNEQFF
TRBV5-5	14	-	TRBJ1-4	-	CASSWEVRNGKLFF
TRBV2	14	-	TRBJ1-1	TRBD1	CASSADRGATEAFF
TRBV5-1	14	-	TRBJ2-1	-	CASRTGLSYNEQFF
TRBV6-5	13	-	TRBJ2-7	-	CASRIQGGSEQYF
TRBV29-1	15	many	TRBJ2-1	-	CSVEVWASVENEQFF
TRBV7-6	18	-	TRBJ2-1	-	CASSLVGELLIYENEQFF
TRBV7-6	14	once	TRBJ1-3	-	CASSPSGSGNTIYF
TRBV9	17	-	TRBJ2-2	TRBD2	CASSVGSGGAGTGELFF